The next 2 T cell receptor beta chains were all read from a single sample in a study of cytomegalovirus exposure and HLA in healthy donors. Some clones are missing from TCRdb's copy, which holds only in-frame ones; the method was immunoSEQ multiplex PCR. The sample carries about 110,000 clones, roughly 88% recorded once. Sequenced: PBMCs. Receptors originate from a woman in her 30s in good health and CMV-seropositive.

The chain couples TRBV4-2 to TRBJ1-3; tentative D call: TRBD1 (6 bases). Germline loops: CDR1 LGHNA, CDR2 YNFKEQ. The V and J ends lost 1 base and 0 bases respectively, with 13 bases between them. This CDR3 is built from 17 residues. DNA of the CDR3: TGTGCCAGCAGCCAAGCAGCCCTGACAGGCTCTGGAAACACCATATATTTT. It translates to CASSQAALTGSGNTIYF.

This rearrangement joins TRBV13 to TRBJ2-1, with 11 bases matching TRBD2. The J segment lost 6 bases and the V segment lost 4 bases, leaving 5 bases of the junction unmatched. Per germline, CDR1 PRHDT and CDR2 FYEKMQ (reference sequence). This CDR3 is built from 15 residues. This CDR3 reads CASSWASGRFNEQFF. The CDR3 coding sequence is TGTGCCAGCAGCTGGGCTAGCGGGAGGTTCAATGAGCAGTTCTTC. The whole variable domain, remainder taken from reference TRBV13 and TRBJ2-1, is AAGVIQSPRHLIKEKRETATLKCYPIPRHDTVYWYQQGPGQDPQFLISFYEKMQSDKGSIPDRFSAQQFSDYHSELNMSSLELGDSALYFCASSWASGRFNEQFFGPGTRLTVL.